Listed here are 19 T cell receptor beta chains from one sample, sequenced in a study of shared clonotypes between healthy human individuals (dated by TCRdb to 2019 to 2021). Library construction relied on the immunoSEQ multiplex PCR assay. In TCRdb, the immuneACCESS table is reduced to in-frame sequences with V and J assigned. These tables do not hold every clone; where another copy was compared, an unresolved V gene accounts for under half, and the others remain unexplained. The sample has roughly 810,000 clones on record, 90% to 97% of them singletons. The ten most abundant clones make up roughly 0.23% of the sample. CD8 naive samples were obtained by positive selection for CCR7 among CD45RO-negative cells, yielding a CD45RA+CCR7+ population from which TemRA cells were excluded. Sequenced input: naive CD8+ T cells sorted from blood. The sample's cell subset or site label, in plain terms: CD45RA+CCR7+. The receptor source for this set is a man younger than 40 in good health.

Only one count was recorded for this clone. The V gene is TRBV2, the J gene TRBJ2-7; TRBD2 matches at 7 bases. V was pared by 6 bases and J by 0 bases, with 8 bases of the junction left unmatched. This CDR3 comprises 15 residues. Germline CDR1 is SNHLY and CDR2 is FYNNEI. Written as DNA, the CDR3 is TGTGCCAGCAGATTGACGGGGGGAAGCTCCTACGAGCAGTACTTC. Translated: CASRLTGGSSYEQYF.

V and J are TRBV29-1 and TRBJ2-3; 9 positions match TRBD2. This CDR3 spans 16 amino acids. The J segment lost 6 bases and the V segment lost 2 bases, leaving 12 bases of the junction unmatched. Germline loops: CDR1 SQVTM, CDR2 ANQGSEA. The CDR3 DNA reads TGCAGCGTTGAAATGTGGCGGGAGGGCCGATCGGATACGCAGTATTTT. It encodes CSVEMWREGRSDTQYF.

The rearrangement links TRBV11-3 to TRBJ2-5; D unclear. Trimming left V 0 bases short and J 3 bases short, with 11 bases between. CDR3 length equals 15 residues. Per germline, CDR1 SGHNT and CDR2 YENEEA. The CDR3 is CASSLDFEAEETQYF. DNA of the CDR3: TGTGCCAGCAGCTTAGATTTCGAGGCAGAAGAGACCCAGTACTTC.

The chain is built from TRBV7-2 and TRBJ2-7; the D gene is possibly TRBD2 (5 bases). The CDR3 runs 13 residues. Germline V lookup: CDR1 SGHTA, CDR2 FQGNSA. Deletions cut 6 bases from V and 4 bases from J, with 13 bases between. The CDR3, as DNA: TGTGCCAGCAGTCCTGGACTCTTATACGAGCAGTACTTC. This codes for CASSPGLLYEQYF.

The chain links TRBV5-1 to TRBJ1-5, with no clear D. Germline V gene data show CDR1 as SGHRS and CDR2 as YFSETQ. This CDR3 has 15 residues. The ends were cut back, 6 bases at V and 6 bases at J, with 19 bases in the middle. The CDR3 DNA is TGCGCCAGCAACCTCGAACAGTGGAGATTTCAGCCCCAGCATTTT. Translation gives CASNLEQWRFQPQHF. Together with reference TRBV5-1 and TRBJ1-5, the CDR3 gives the full variable domain: KAGVTQTPRYLIKTRGQQVTLSCSPISGHRSVSWYQQTPGQGLQFLFEYFSETQRNKGNFPGRFSGRQFSNSRSEMNVSTLELGDSALYLCASNLEQWRFQPQHFGDGTRLSIL.

This chain joins TRBV6-5 and TRBJ1-2, with TRBD1 as a possible D gene (6 bases). Germline V gene data show CDR1 as MNHEY and CDR2 as SVGAGI. The CDR3 extends over 13 amino acids. The V and J ends lost 2 bases and 6 bases respectively, with 10 bases between them. CDR3 sequence: CASSYRDTDGYTF. As DNA, the CDR3 is TGTGCCAGCAGTTACCGGGACACAGATGGCTACACCTTC.

The chain has TRBV27 and TRBJ2-7; 9 positions agree with TRBD2. The CDR3 is 15 amino acids. J gave up 6 bases and V 3 bases, and 9 bases lay outside the gene matches. The germline V gene encodes CDR1 MNHEY and CDR2 SMNVEV (reference sequence). In DNA, the CDR3 is TGTGCCAGCAGTTTGTGGGTAGCGGGAGTGGGCGAGCAGTACTTC. Protein: CASSLWVAGVGEQYF.

Concerning this clone: A much larger clone differs by one base, so this may be a read error. The sample has other DNA sequences that encode this CDR3 too. The V and J genes are TRBV5-4 and TRBJ2-1, with D uncertain. V lost 0 bases and J lost 6, with 1 base in between. From germline, CDR1 is SGHNT and CDR2 YYREEE (reference sequence). This CDR3 comprises 11 residues. The CDR3 DNA reads TGTGCCAGCAGCTTGGGCAATGAGCAGTTCTTC. Translating gives CASSLGNEQFF.

A word on this clone: At the DNA level, this CDR3 is encoded by other sequences in the same sample as well. The chain has TRBV27 and TRBJ2-7, with D tentatively TRBD1 (6 bases). Germline CDR1 reads MNHEY; CDR2 reads SMNVEV (reference sequence). V was shortened by 1 base and J by 7 bases, with 8 bases between the two germline ends. CDR3 length: 12 amino acids. This CDR3 is CASSLWGQEQYF. The CDR3 bases are TGTGCCAGCAGTTTATGGGGGCAAGAGCAGTACTTC.

The chain links TRBV5-1 to TRBJ1-5; no clear D gene. From germline, CDR1 is SGHRS and CDR2 YFSETQ. The CDR3 has 14 residues. V lost 4 bases to trimming and J lost 6 bases, with 14 bases between them. The CDR3 reads CASSQTGVGQPQHF. CDR3 bases: TGCGCCAGCAGCCAAACTGGGGTGGGTCAGCCCCAGCATTTT.

The chain couples TRBV6-1 to TRBJ1-5; 7 bases agree with TRBD1. Germline CDR1 is MNHNS and CDR2 is SASEGT. CDR3 length: 15 residues. The ends lost 7 bases at V and 0 bases at J; junction bases unmatched: 6. CDR3 nucleotide sequence: TGTGCCAGCATGGGGACAGAAAATAGCAATCAGCCCCAGCATTTT. Amino acid sequence: CASMGTENSNQPQHF.

The chain employs TRBV10-2 and TRBJ2-1; 8 positions match TRBD1. Germline V CDR1 and CDR2: WSHSY, SAAADI. CDR3 length: 12 amino acids. The J segment lost 7 bases and the V segment lost 9 bases, leaving 5 bases of the junction unmatched. CDR3: CASTDRANEQFF. CDR3 in DNA: TGCGCCAGTACGGACAGGGCAAATGAGCAGTTCTTC.

The chain employs TRBV5-1 and TRBJ2-5; possibly TRBD1 for D (6 bases). The CDR3 sequence is 15 residues long. Germline V gene sequence: CDR1 SGHRS, CDR2 YFSETQ. Trimming took 0 bases from V and 1 from J, leaving 10 bases between them. The CDR3 nucleotides read TGCGCCAGCAGCTTGGAAGGGGGTGGCCAAGAGACCCAGTACTTC. Residues: CASSLEGGGQETQYF.

CDR3 sequence reads: CASSQTRGLGNIQYF. The CDR3 DNA reads TGCGCCAGCAGCCAAACCAGGGGGCTCGGAAACATTCAGTACTTC. V is TRBV4-3 and J is TRBJ2-4; 8 bases align to TRBD1. V shed 2 bases, J shed 6 bases, and the junction held 6 bases outside the gene matches. The CDR3 sequence is 15 residues long. Germline V gene sequence: CDR1 LGHNA, CDR2 YSLEER.

This clone was seen a single time. The chain links TRBV5-8 to TRBJ2-1; 7 nucleotides line up with TRBD1. Trimming took 2 bases from V and 6 from J; bases not matched to a gene: 5. The CDR3 consists of 14 residues. The germline V gene has CDR1 SGHTS and CDR2 YDEGEE. The CDR3 protein is CASSFGTELNEQFF. The CDR3 nucleotides are TGTGCCAGCAGCTTTGGGACAGAACTCAATGAGCAGTTCTTC.

This chain links TRBV7-2 with TRBJ2-1; the D gene is possibly TRBD2 (6 bases). The CDR3 totals 15 residues. Trimming cost V 5 bases and J 4 bases, with 15 bases left between them. Germline V gene lookup returns CDR1 SGHTA and CDR2 FQGNSA. Written as DNA, the CDR3 is TGTGCCAGCAGCCTTCTAGCGATTCGTTACAATGAGCAGTTCTTC. As protein: CASSLLAIRYNEQFF. The full variable domain, rest sourced from reference TRBV7-2 and TRBJ2-1, is GAGVSQSPSNKVTEKGKDVELRCDPISGHTALYWYRQSLGQGLEFLIYFQGNSAPDKSGLPSDRFSAERTGGSVSTLTIQRTQQEDSAVYLCASSLLAIRYNEQFFGPGTRLTVL.

This chain links TRBV2 with TRBJ2-7; possibly TRBD2 for D (6 bases). Germline CDR1 reads SNHLY; CDR2 reads FYNNEI. Trimming took 6 bases from V and 2 from J, leaving 8 bases between them. The CDR3 spans 12 residues. The CDR3 is CASRPGAYEQYF. CDR3 nucleotide sequence: TGTGCCAGCAGACCGGGAGCCTACGAGCAGTACTTC.

CDR3 sequence (DNA): TGTGCCAGCAGCCCCAGGACTAGCCGATCCCCAGATACGCAGTATTTT. Amino acids: CASSPRTSRSPDTQYF. This rearrangement joins TRBV9 to TRBJ2-3; 8 nucleotides match TRBD2. V lost 4 bases to trimming and J lost 4 bases; unmatched junction nucleotides: 11. CDR3 length equals 16 residues. Looked up from germline, CDR1 is SGDLS and CDR2 is YYNGEE.

The chain uses TRBV7-9 and TRBJ2-2, with D tentatively TRBD2 (5 bases). Germline V gene sequence: CDR1 SEHNR, CDR2 FQNEAQ (reference sequence). The germline V and J ends were trimmed by 5 bases and 1 base, with 11 bases remaining between them. The CDR3 totals 15 residues. CDR3 residues: CASSPLALNTGELFF. CDR3 bases: TGTGCCAGCAGCCCTTTAGCGTTGAACACCGGGGAGCTGTTTTTT.